This TCR beta chain was identified during a study of cytomegalovirus exposure and HLA in healthy donors. Study observations and caveats: Presence/absence analyses rested on an assumption that sequencing depth was roughly uniform across donors.

This CDR3 is built from 20 residues. The germline V gene has CDR1 LNHDA and CDR2 SQIVND (reference sequence). Trimming cost V 0 bases and J 0 bases; bases outside gene matches: 16. It was with 60 Vbeta and 13 Jbeta primers that the PCR ran. The method was immunoSEQ multiplex PCR; TCRdb's version includes in-frame clones alone and lacks a portion of them. The repertoire holds under 150,000 clones, with 70% to 90% as singletons. To note about this clone: The antigen remains unidentified.

This sequence joins TRBV19 and TRBJ2-5; 7 nucleotides line up with TRBD2. Material for sequencing was PBMCs. This clonotype was sampled from a woman aged 40-49 years in good health and CMV-seropositive. The DNA for the CDR3 is TGTGCCAGTAGTATAGATTTCAGCGGGACGCGAAGACTATACCAAGAGACCCAGTACTTC. Amino acids: CASSIDFSGTRRLYQETQYF.